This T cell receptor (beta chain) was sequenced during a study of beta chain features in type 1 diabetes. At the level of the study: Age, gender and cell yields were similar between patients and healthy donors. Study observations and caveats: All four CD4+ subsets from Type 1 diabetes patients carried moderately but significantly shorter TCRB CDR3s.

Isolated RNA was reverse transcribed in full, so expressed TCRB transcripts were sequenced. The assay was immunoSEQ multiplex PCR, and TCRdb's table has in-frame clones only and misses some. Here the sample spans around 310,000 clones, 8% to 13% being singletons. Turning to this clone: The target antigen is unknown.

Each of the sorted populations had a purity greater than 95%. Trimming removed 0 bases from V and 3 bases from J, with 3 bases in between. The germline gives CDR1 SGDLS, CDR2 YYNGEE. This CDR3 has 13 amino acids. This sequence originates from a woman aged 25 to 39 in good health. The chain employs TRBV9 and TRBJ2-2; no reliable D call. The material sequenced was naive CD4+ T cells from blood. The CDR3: CASSVADTGELFF. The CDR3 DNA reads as TGTGCCAGCAGCGTAGCAGACACCGGGGAGCTGTTTTTT. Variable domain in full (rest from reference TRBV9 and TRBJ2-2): DSGVTQTPKHLITATGQRVTLRCSPRSGDLSVYWYQQSLDQGLQFLIQYYNGEERAKGNILERFSAQQFPDLHSELNLSSLELGDSALYFCASSVADTGELFFGEGSRLTVL.